This T cell receptor (beta chain) originates from a study of blood T cell repertoires in COVID-19. Per the original data handling: Nucleated cell counts were estimated from reference gene primer amplification. Measured with immunoSEQ multiplex PCR; TCRdb has only the in-frame clones, and not every one. V, J and clone size are taken as reported in that table, and D and trimming were inferred from the DNA itself. The sample comprises over 200,000 clones, around four fifths of which are singletons, and around 8.1% rests with the top ten. Germline V CDR1 and CDR2: SNHLY, FYNNEI. The germline V and J ends were trimmed by 8 bases and 8 bases, with 16 bases remaining between them. The CDR3 length is 12 residues.

The sample comprised peripheral blood. The sequence was obtained from a man aged 40-55 years with active or convalescent COVID-19. The gene calls are TRBV2 and TRBJ2-7, with D maybe TRBD1 (6 bases). CDR3 sequence (DNA): TGTGCCAGCGGGGACACGGACGAGAAGCAGTACTTC. This gives the protein CASGDTDEKQYF.